Given below is one T cell receptor beta chain in context. No cognate antigen has been identified for it. The junction shows a germline mismatch at one end, possibly a read error. Different DNA sequences within this sample yield the same CDR3. The cohort comprised several hundred healthy bone marrow donors. At the time of sampling, every cohort member was nominally healthy, though immune exposures that went unrecorded were likely present. The donor tested CMV seronegative and was one of the 352 seronegative cohort members. A peripheral blood sample was provided by each donor, and peripheral blood mononuclear cells were used for TCR beta sequencing. The Qiagen DNeasy Blood Extraction Kit was used to extract genomic DNA from the blood cell samples. The receptor library was made with the immunoSEQ multiplex PCR assay. A mixture of 60 forward primers for TCR Vbeta segments and 13 reverse primers for TCR Jbeta segments was used in the multiplex PCR. The CDR3 region of rearranged TCR beta genes was amplified from genomic DNA by a multiplex PCR assay. The Illumina HiSeq System was used to sequence the amplified TCR beta libraries as 87-base-pair reads. The study's own analysis went as follows. Across the 670 or so repertoires, a later analysis counted 60 million to 90 million unique TCR beta chains, approximately 10 million of which were shared by at least two donors. A nearest-neighbor algorithm error-corrected the raw reads and collapsed the reads into unique sequences, merging closely related sequences to remove PCR and sequencing errors. Alignment of CDR3 sequences to IMGT reference sequences was used to assign V, D and J gene segments. For a sequence to be retained, at least a six-nucleotide match to both a V gene segment and a J gene segment was required. A rearrangement was called productive if the CDR3 had no stop codons and remained in frame with V and J, and every other rearrangement was called non-productive. CDR3 was defined according to IMGT convention as the region running from the second conserved V-encoded cysteine to the conserved J-encoded phenylalanine. Sequences without an unambiguous match to a single V gene segment were excluded from the earlier analysis of approximately 600 of the donors. In an earlier analysis of 587 of the donors, V segments were called functional above 56.7% productive rearrangements and were called segregating when the between-donor standard deviation exceeded 5%. To diagnose cytomegalovirus status from the catalog of TCR beta chain sequences, a statistical classification framework was built. In a later analysis, V and J genes were assigned by comparing TCR nucleotide sequences against IMGT/GENE-DB human TR gene sequences. A later analysis assigned CDR3 sequences and most-parsimonious VDJ recombination scenarios with the TCRdist pipeline. A later analysis defined each TCR beta chain by its CDR3 amino acid sequence plus V-gene family, and excluded reads lacking a unique V-gene family. As a way to deal with suspected cross-contamination and a sequencing artifact, a later analysis dropped more than 500 nucleotide sequences that were highly shared and had low generation probability. In a later analysis, a clonal expansion index for each public chain was calculated from normalized within-repertoire ranks of inferred template counts. In a later analysis, generation probabilities were computed with a VDJ recombination model fitted to out-of-frame rearrangements, and the resulting probabilities were checked against IGoR. A later analysis scored TCR-TCR, TCR-HLA and TCR-CMV co-occurrence with hypergeometric tests, applying a repertoire-size bias correction to TCR pairs. A later analysis estimated false discovery rates by permuting HLA or CMV assignments 20 times. In a later analysis, co-occurring TCRs were grouped with DBSCAN, and TCRdist sequence similarity was added when clustering was performed within HLA-allele-positive subsets. Co-occurrence clustering excluded repertoires with fewer than 30,000 or more than 120,000 public chains, plus five with anomalous nucleotide sharing. TCRdb carries this immuneACCESS record with in-frame sequences only. Its versions omit some clonotypes, under half of them owing to an unresolved V gene in the studies checked, with the rest unexplained. V and J calls and clone size are as listed in that table; D and trimming were resolved from the DNA. The sample includes about 150,000 clones, with around 79% observed a single time. The ten most abundant clones make up 3.9% of the sample.

The CDR1 and CDR2 encoded by the germline V gene are SQVTM and ANQGSEA. Taken from cysteine to phenylalanine, the CDR3 has 12 residues. The DNA shown is the 36-base CDR3, in frame from base 1. This record belongs to a study of cytomegalovirus exposure and HLA in healthy donors (TCRdb year 2017). Some background on the complete study: In an earlier analysis of approximately 500 of the donors, 250 to 350 Gb of sequence data and 95 million to 130 million unique TCR beta sequences from roughly 200 million T cells were reported. Roughly 300 gigabases of sequencing data and around 85 million unique TCR sequences made up an early release that covered several hundred HLA-typed donors. Of the 300 to 450 genotyped donors, less than 85% were placed in the genetic ancestry cluster associated with self-reported Caucasian donors. The study aimed to test whether cataloging public T cell receptors could reveal signatures of past pathogen exposure. The study used immunosequencing to profile the T cell repertoires of approximately 630 subjects and linked those repertoires to cytomegalovirus serostatus. In addition to the first cohort of around 670 subjects, a separate validation cohort of 120 different subjects was used. To predict cytomegalovirus infection status, the study combined high-throughput TCR immunosequencing, statistical association of individual TCRs with disease status, and machine learning. In a later analysis, previously published TCR beta repertoires from about 670 donors were re-analyzed and high-resolution HLA genotyping was added so that TCR occurrence patterns could be studied. The later analysis used no new phenotypic data to find candidate immune exposures, relying instead on TCR beta sequences and their occurrence across donors. In an earlier analysis of more than 550 of the donors, high-throughput TCR beta sequencing was used to judge whether each TCR beta V gene segment behaved as functional or pseudogenic. Alongside the repertoire data, information on donor age, sex, ethnicity and CMV serostatus was compiled. In a later genetic analysis, genome-wide SNP genotypes for about 55% of the roughly 670 donors were used, and that subset was treated as a discovery cohort. Every repertoire in the discovery cohort had been generated on one and the same sequencing platform. Class I and class II HLA loci were covered by the typing at four-digit resolution. The number of donors typed differed by locus, with about 620-630 for A, B, C, DRB1 and DQB1, over 500 for DQA1, under 610 for DPA1, and some 440 for DPB1. Four to six DR-DQ haplotypes were handled as single units for association and clustering, since linkage in the cohort was strong. Among 398 genotyped donors of the cohort, an average of roughly 230,000 unique TCR beta nucleotide sequences was sequenced per donor, of which roughly 17% were non-productive.

Study-wide findings and limitations: A later analysis reported that several top co-occurrence clusters appeared linked to parvovirus B19, influenza, CMV and Epstein-Barr virus. The study listed 150 to 200 TCR beta chains as associated with cytomegalovirus. The 87-base-pair reads could not distinguish some IMGT-functional V segments, including TRBV6-2 and TRBV6-3, so those segments were excluded. CMV serostatus was the only immune exposure information available for the cohort. A further reported finding was that TCR beta sequences accurately predicted the HLA-A and HLA-B alleles for most subjects in the first cohort. Because HLA typing was unavailable for some donors at each locus, only the typed subset was used in association tests. Linkage disequilibrium might explain the correlated functional status among segregating V segments, but an unknown experimental factor could not be excluded. In an earlier analysis of some 640 of the donors, most TCR beta V segments were observed in productive rearrangements about 87% or about 30% of the time, broadly matching IMGT annotations. According to a later analysis, most CMV-associated TCR beta chains appeared to be HLA-restricted, and the HLA associations seemed to be driven largely by CMV exposure. Presence/absence analyses assumed roughly uniform sequencing depth across donors, an assumption that may not hold. In a later analysis, TCR association rates were found to vary across HLA loci, with the most associated TCRs seen for DRB1 alleles and the fewest for HLA-C alleles. Because counts were too low, 15 to 20 rarely observed V segments, including chromosome 9 orphons, were excluded from the earlier analysis of 587 of the donors. A few of the identified cytomegalovirus-associated TCR beta chains were confirmed in vitro to be specific for cytomegalovirus antigens. Assigning TCR associations to individual alleles was difficult when HLA alleles, especially DR and DQ, strongly co-occurred. An association between a missense DCLRE1C variant and V-gene and J-gene trimming of TCR beta chains was found in a later genetic analysis and replicated in an independent cohort. In this cohort, only TCR beta chains were sequenced, and detectable features were limited by the absence of alpha or paired-chain data. According to a later genetic analysis, donors in an Asian-associated ancestry cluster had fewer N-insertions in productive TCRs than the roughly 700-donor mean. A group of highly shared sequence variants was considered likely to be a technical artifact of the sequencing pipeline. Most TCR sequences were seen in very few donors, while some public TCRs were found in many individuals. At a false discovery rate of 0.05, a later analysis linked some 18,000 TCR beta sequences to specific HLA alleles. In both the original and validation cohorts, the classifier was reported to diagnose cytomegalovirus status with high specificity and sensitivity. A later analysis found that HLA-associated TCR beta chains were more clonally expanded and had lower generation probabilities than equally common non-associated chains. The authors suggested that the approach could potentially be generalized to other disease states and immunological phenotypes.

The sequenced sample was PBMCs. The chain joins TRBV29-1 to TRBJ1-4; TRBD1 matches 7 bases in the middle. This TCR was sampled from a male donor in good health and CMV-seronegative. The CDR3 protein sequence reads: CSATGEEEKLFF. DNA sequence: TGCAGCGCAACAGGGGAGGAAGAAAAGCTGTTTTTT.